This paragraph reports one T cell receptor beta chain. Germline assignment: CDR1 SGHVS and CDR2 FQNEAQ. V lost 5 bases, J lost 1 base, and 4 bases stayed unmatched. CDR3 length: 14 amino acids. This specimen comes from a study of cytomegalovirus exposure and HLA in healthy donors. In the PCR, 60 Vbeta and 13 Jbeta primers were used. TCRdb's table, derived via immunoSEQ multiplex PCR, lists solely in-frame clones and lacks some. In total, the table holds approximately 150,000 clones. Sequences were obtained from PBMCs. The V call is TRBV7-8, the J call TRBJ2-7, with 8 bases fitting TRBD1. The origin of this receptor is a male donor in good health and CMV-seronegative. The CDR3 DNA is TGTGCCAGCAGCGCCCGACAGGGGTCCTACGAGCAGTACTTC. Protein product: CASSARQGSYEQYF. Variable domain in full (rest from reference TRBV7-8 and TRBJ2-7): GAGVSQSPRYKVAKRGQDVALRCDPISGHVSLFWYQQALGQGPEFLTYFQNEAQLDKSGLPSDRFFAERPEGSVSTLKIQRTQQEDSAVYLCASSARQGSYEQYFGPGTRLTVT.